These 29 T cell receptor beta chains share one sample of origin, sequenced in a study of T cell changes during pregnancy in multiple sclerosis. Clones were sequenced by immunoSEQ multiplex PCR, and TCRdb holds only the in-frame ones, with some missing. The sample carries about 96,000 clones, roughly 92% recorded once. The material sequenced was peripheral blood, taken in the first trimester of pregnancy. These receptors were taken from a female donor with multiple sclerosis, enrolled in a pregnancy study.

This rearrangement joins TRBV29-1 to TRBJ2-7, with a tentative D call TRBD2 (6 bases). Germline lookup yields CDR1 SQVTM and CDR2 ANQGSEA. This CDR3 contains 11 residues. Trimming shortened V by 3 bases and J by 4 bases, and 7 bases separated the two germline ends. The chain's CDR3 is CSVDAGYEQYF. The CDR3 nucleotides read TGCAGCGTTGATGCGGGGTACGAGCAGTACTTC.

This chain joins TRBV27 and TRBJ1-5; TRBD1 might be the D (6 bases). CDR1 is MNHEY, CDR2 SMNVEV, per germline (reference sequence). V was clipped by 5 bases and J by 3 bases, with 17 bases between them. CDR3 size: 16 residues. For the CDR3, the DNA is TGTGCCAGCAGTCCTCAAGTAGGACAGCCCAATCAGCCCCAGCATTTT. Protein product: CASSPQVGQPNQPQHF.

The V call is TRBV30, the J call TRBJ2-1, with a possible D match to TRBD2 (6 bases). CDR1 GTSNPN and CDR2 SVGIG come from the germline V gene (reference sequence). The V and J ends lost 0 bases and 10 bases respectively, with 16 bases between them. The CDR3 totals 14 residues. CDR3 coding DNA: TGTGCCTGGAGTGTTGGGGGGTGGGGGGAGGAGCAGTTCTTC. This gives the protein CAWSVGGWGEEQFF.

The chain recombines TRBV28 with TRBJ1-5; D may be TRBD1 (5 bases). CDR3 length: 17 residues. The V and J ends lost 8 bases and 0 bases respectively, with 20 bases between them. CDR1 and CDR2 (germline): MDHEN, SYDVKM. The CDR3: CASLSPRQGYSNQPQHF. CDR3 in DNA: TGTGCCAGCCTAAGCCCGCGGCAGGGTTATAGCAATCAGCCCCAGCATTTT.

This chain links TRBV19 with TRBJ1-1; 7 nucleotides line up with TRBD1. The CDR3 contains 15 residues. CDR1 LNHDA and CDR2 SQIVND come from the germline V gene (reference sequence). Germline trimming cut 7 bases from V and 4 bases from J; bases unmatched to any gene: 12. CDR3 in DNA: TGTGCCAGTAAAGGGGCAGGGGGTTTGGGCACTGAAGCTTTCTTT. Amino acids: CASKGAGGLGTEAFF.

The gene calls are TRBV6-5 and TRBJ2-3; 10 nucleotides match TRBD2. This CDR3 comprises 15 residues. CDR1 is MNHEY and CDR2 is SVGAGI in the germline V gene. J was trimmed by 1 base and V by 6 bases; bases with no gene match: 4. Here the CDR3 reads CASSTSGARTDTQYF. For the CDR3, the DNA is TGTGCCAGCAGCACTAGCGGGGCCCGCACAGATACGCAGTATTTT.

The count of this clone is one. The V gene is TRBV13, the J gene TRBJ2-7; TRBD2 matches at 9 bases. V trimming: 0 bases; J trimming: 2 bases; junction bases outside the gene matches: 5. CDR3 length: 16 amino acids. Germline CDR1 and CDR2: PRHDT and FYEKMQ (reference sequence). DNA for the CDR3: TGTGCCAGCAGCTTAGGCGCTCTAGCGGGGCCCTACGAGCAGTACTTC. Its translation: CASSLGALAGPYEQYF. Using reference TRBV13 and TRBJ2-7 for the parts outside the CDR3, the full variable domain is AAGVIQSPRHLIKEKRETATLKCYPIPRHDTVYWYQQGPGQDPQFLISFYEKMQSDKGSIPDRFSAQQFSDYHSELNMSSLELGDSALYFCASSLGALAGPYEQYFGPGTRLTVT.

The CDR3 region has the DNA TGCGCCAGCAGCTCCGACGGGACAAACGAAAAACTGTTTTTT. The encoded protein is CASSSDGTNEKLFF. The chain couples TRBV5-1 to TRBJ1-4; possibly TRBD1 for D (6 bases). This CDR3 comprises 14 residues. Per the germline V gene, CDR1 is SGHRS and CDR2 is YFSETQ. V shed 3 bases and J shed 8 bases, with 14 bases lying between them.

The chain combines TRBV19 with TRBJ1-2; 9 nucleotides agree with TRBD1. The CDR3 is 13 residues long. CDR1 LNHDA and CDR2 SQIVND come from the germline V gene (reference sequence). The V gene end was trimmed by 6 bases and the J gene end by 3 bases; junction bases not matched to a gene: 2. In DNA, the CDR3 is TGTGCCAGTAGGACAGGGGGAGACTATGGCTACACCTTC. Translating it yields CASRTGGDYGYTF.

V gene TRBV6-1 combines with J gene TRBJ1-4; 8 bases fit TRBD1. CDR3 length equals 18 residues. V shed 6 bases and J 2 bases; nucleotides not matched to a gene: 14. Germline values: CDR1 MNHNS, CDR2 SASEGT. CDR3 bases: TGTGCCAGCAGGGAAAGAGAACAGGGGGTTATGACTAATGAAAAACTGTTTTTT. Its translation is CASREREQGVMTNEKLFF.

This chain links TRBV19 with TRBJ1-1; D ambiguous. Trimming removed 2 bases at V and 6 bases at J, with 10 bases between. CDR3 length: 13 residues. Germline V CDR1 and CDR2: LNHDA, SQIVND (reference sequence). The CDR3 sequence is CASSIIEYAEAFF. The DNA of the CDR3 is TGTGCCAGTAGTATAATAGAGTACGCTGAAGCTTTCTTT.

This clone has more than one count but fewer than ten. The chain couples TRBV29-1 to TRBJ2-1, with D perhaps TRBD1 (7 bases). Germline CDR1 reads SQVTM; CDR2 reads ANQGSEA. V was trimmed by 3 bases and J by 7 bases, leaving 19 bases between them. The CDR3 has 15 amino acids. The CDR3, as DNA: TGCAGCGTTGATGGGGTTGGCAGGGGGAGGAATGAGCAGTTCTTC. Protein: CSVDGVGRGRNEQFF.

The chain has TRBV15 and TRBJ2-7; D may be TRBD2 (5 bases). V was pared by 5 bases and J by 3 bases, with 11 bases between. Germline lookup yields CDR1 LNHNV and CDR2 YYDKDF (reference sequence). The CDR3 has 13 residues. The chain's CDR3 is CATSVGGGYEQYF. DNA of the CDR3: TGTGCCACCAGCGTAGGCGGAGGCTACGAGCAGTACTTC.

V is TRBV28 and J is TRBJ2-5; D is possibly TRBD1 (6 bases). The CDR3 consists of 14 residues. Germline loops: CDR1 MDHEN, CDR2 SYDVKM. The germline V and J ends were trimmed by 3 bases and 6 bases, with 14 bases remaining between them. The CDR3 here is CASSFRGGGQTQYF. CDR3 nucleotide sequence: TGTGCCAGCAGTTTCCGAGGGGGTGGACAGACCCAGTACTTC.

A single count supports this clone. V usage is TRBV10-3 and J usage is TRBJ2-7; the D gene is possibly TRBD2 (6 bases). The length of the CDR3 is 14 residues. Deletions cut 0 bases from V and 3 bases from J, with 9 bases between. Germline CDR1 reads ENHRY; CDR2 reads SYGVKD. This CDR3 is CAISESPGVYEQYF. The CDR3, as DNA: TGTGCCATCAGTGAGTCCCCGGGGGTCTACGAGCAGTACTTC.

As DNA, the CDR3 is TGTGCCAGCACGTCACCTAGACAGGGATCCTACGAGCAGTACTTC. Translated: CASTSPRQGSYEQYF. The J gene is TRBJ2-7, the V gene TRBV28, with 7 nucleotides matching TRBD1. Trimming cost V 7 bases and J 1 base; bases outside gene matches: 10. CDR3 length: 15 residues. From germline, CDR1 is MDHEN and CDR2 SYDVKM. The variable domain in full, completed from reference TRBV28 and TRBJ2-7, reads DVKVTQSSRYLVKRTGEKVFLECVQDMDHENMFWYRQDPGLGLRLIYFSYDVKMKEKGDIPEGYSVSREKKERFSLILESASTNQTSMYLCASTSPRQGSYEQYFGPGTRLTVT.

V gene TRBV30 combines with J gene TRBJ2-1; tentative D call: TRBD2 (6 bases). The germline V and J ends were trimmed by 3 bases and 0 bases, with 12 bases remaining between them. Germline-derived CDR1 and CDR2 are GTSNPN and SVGIG (reference sequence). The CDR3 is 15 residues long. CDR3 in DNA: TGTGCCTGGAGGGGGGACTTGAGCTCCTACAATGAGCAGTTCTTC. Translated: CAWRGDLSSYNEQFF.

The chain is built from TRBV5-1 and TRBJ2-1; TRBD2 matches 14 bases. Germline CDR1 reads SGHRS; CDR2 reads YFSETQ. The V gene end was trimmed by 4 bases and the J gene end by 8 bases; junction bases not matched to a gene: 5. The CDR3 has 15 amino acids. The CDR3 region is CASSPGLAGVDEQFF. CDR3 coding DNA: TGCGCCAGCAGCCCGGGACTAGCGGGAGTGGATGAGCAGTTCTTC. The variable domain in full, completed from reference TRBV5-1 and TRBJ2-1, reads KAGVTQTPRYLIKTRGQQVTLSCSPISGHRSVSWYQQTPGQGLQFLFEYFSETQRNKGNFPGRFSGRQFSNSRSEMNVSTLELGDSALYLCASSPGLAGVDEQFFGPGTRLTVL.

The chain recombines TRBV2 with TRBJ2-3; D might be TRBD2 (6 bases). Looked up from germline, CDR1 is SNHLY and CDR2 is FYNNEI. The CDR3 contains 18 residues. The V and J ends lost 3 bases and 0 bases respectively, with 19 bases between them. CDR3 nucleotide sequence: TGTGCCAGCAGTGATTGGAAGGGTCTAGCGTATAGCACAGATACGCAGTATTTT. It is translated as CASSDWKGLAYSTDTQYF.

The chain employs TRBV15 and TRBJ2-5; TRBD1 agrees at 11 bases. This CDR3 has 16 amino acids. V shed 1 base and J 5 bases; nucleotides not matched to a gene: 6. Germline V gene sequence: CDR1 LNHNV, CDR2 YYDKDF (reference sequence). CDR3 nucleotides: TGTGCCACCAGCAGAGGCGGGACAGGGGGGACGGAGACCCAGTACTTC. Its translation is CATSRGGTGGTETQYF.

The gene calls are TRBV5-6 and TRBJ2-7; the D is unclear. This CDR3 is built from 13 residues. Looked up from germline, CDR1 is SGHDT and CDR2 is YYEEEE. Trimming pared 4 bases from V and 1 base from J, leaving 9 bases between. The CDR3 spells CASSRSRSYEQYF. CDR3 bases: TGTGCCAGCAGCCGCTCGAGGTCCTACGAGCAGTACTTC.

The rearrangement links TRBV19 to TRBJ2-3, with 11 bases aligning to TRBD2. CDR1 is LNHDA, CDR2 SQIVND, per germline (reference sequence). There are 16 residues in the CDR3. The V gene end was trimmed by 6 bases and the J gene end by 5 bases; junction bases not matched to a gene: 10. The CDR3: CASRAGTSGVRDTQYF. The CDR3 nucleotides read TGTGCCAGTAGGGCAGGGACTAGCGGAGTCCGAGATACGCAGTATTTT.

The chain couples TRBV19 to TRBJ2-1, with TRBD2 matching 10 bases. Germline lookup yields CDR1 LNHDA and CDR2 SQIVND (reference sequence). Trimming removed 5 bases from V and 12 bases from J; junction bases left unmatched: 7. The CDR3 runs to 13 residues. The CDR3 coding sequence is TGTGCCAGTAGTGTTCTAGCGGGAGATGCGCAGTTCTTC. Residues: CASSVLAGDAQFF.

The chain employs TRBV29-1 and TRBJ1-3, with 8 bases aligning to TRBD1. With V trimmed by 7 bases and J by 6 bases, 5 bases remained unmatched. This CDR3 comprises 12 residues. The V gene's germline CDR1 is SQVTM and CDR2 ANQGSEA. In DNA, the CDR3 is TGCAGCGGAGCGACAGGGGCAAACACCATATATTTT. This translates into CSGATGANTIYF. The full variable domain, in which reference TRBV29-1 and TRBJ1-3 provide the parts outside the CDR3, is SAVISQKPSRDICQRGTSLTIQCQVDSQVTMMFWYRQQPGQSLTLIATANQGSEATYESGFVIDKFPISRPNLTFSTLTVSNMSPEDSSIYLCSGATGANTIYFGEGSWLTVV.

The chain has TRBV11-2 and TRBJ2-2; tentatively, D is TRBD2 (5 bases). V was pared by 2 bases and J by 5 bases, with 6 bases between. The CDR3 runs to 13 residues. CDR1 and CDR2 (germline): SGHAT, FQNNGV. CDR3 sequence (DNA): TGTGCCAGCAGCTTACGGAGGACCGGGGAGCTGTTTTTT. The encoded protein is CASSLRRTGELFF.

This clone appeared a single time. V and J are TRBV10-2 and TRBJ2-1; 8 bases are shared with TRBD2. Germline loops: CDR1 WSHSY, CDR2 SAAADI. The CDR3 has 14 residues. The J segment lost 9 bases and the V segment lost 7 bases, leaving 11 bases of the junction unmatched. CDR3 nucleotide sequence: TGCGCCAGCAACCCGGGACTAGAAAATAGTGAGCAGTTCTTC. Its translation: CASNPGLENSEQFF.

The chain links TRBV9 to TRBJ2-1; a weak D match, TRBD1 (6 bases). V was cut by 4 bases and J by 10 bases, with 15 bases left in between. This CDR3 spans 13 amino acids. CDR1 and CDR2 from the germline V gene are SGDLS and YYNGEE. In DNA, the CDR3 is TGTGCCAGCAGCCTAGTGGGGGCAAGGGAGCAGTTCTTC. Translated: CASSLVGAREQFF.

The rearrangement uses TRBV18 and TRBJ2-5; D perhaps matches TRBD2 (6 bases). Trimming left V 3 bases short and J 4 bases short, with 9 bases between. The germline CDR1 and CDR2 sequences are KGHSH and LQKENI. The CDR3 is 13 amino acids. In DNA, the CDR3 is TGTGCCAGCTCACCCACGGGGGTAGAGACCCAGTACTTC. Amino acids: CASSPTGVETQYF.

V gene TRBV7-2 combines with J gene TRBJ2-3; D ambiguous. The CDR3 runs 12 residues. V was pared by 7 bases and J by 6 bases, with 11 bases between. Germline V lookup: CDR1 SGHTA, CDR2 FQGNSA. The CDR3 bases are TGTGCCAGCAACATGGCCGGGGATACGCAGTATTTT. Translated, it gives CASNMAGDTQYF.